Sequencing of this T cell receptor (beta chain) was carried out in a study of human T cells and chemical hapten exposure. The wider study: In the approximately 24-week study, patients were dosed weekly with diphenylcyclopropenone on the scalp throughout.

Time point: patch test 1, 2 weeks after DPC sensitization. The treatment was: therapeutic diphenylcyclopropenone sensitization with weekly scalp DPC. Blood was drawn before each patch test was applied. Unfractionated whole blood yielded total RNA. One entry per CDR3 protein, called by TCRdb with MiXCR from the RACE reads. This sample has over 85,000 distinct CDR3 sequences; around an eighth occur once, and the top ten carry approximately 2%. This sequence was found in a woman between 40 and 55 years old with alopecia areata. Some clones in this sample may be carry-over from other donors' samples. This specimen consisted of whole blood, obtained in connection with sensitization to the hapten diphenylcyclopropenone (DPC).

The CDR3 spells CSAQATINQPQHF. In DNA form, the CDR3 reads TGCAGTGCGCAGGCAACTATCAATCAGCCCCAGCATTTT. The J gene is TRBJ1-5, the V gene TRBV20-1; no firm D call. Germline V gives CDR1 DFQATT, CDR2 SNEGSKA (reference sequence). The CDR3 spans 13 residues. The germline V and J ends were trimmed by 6 bases and 3 bases, with 12 bases remaining between them.